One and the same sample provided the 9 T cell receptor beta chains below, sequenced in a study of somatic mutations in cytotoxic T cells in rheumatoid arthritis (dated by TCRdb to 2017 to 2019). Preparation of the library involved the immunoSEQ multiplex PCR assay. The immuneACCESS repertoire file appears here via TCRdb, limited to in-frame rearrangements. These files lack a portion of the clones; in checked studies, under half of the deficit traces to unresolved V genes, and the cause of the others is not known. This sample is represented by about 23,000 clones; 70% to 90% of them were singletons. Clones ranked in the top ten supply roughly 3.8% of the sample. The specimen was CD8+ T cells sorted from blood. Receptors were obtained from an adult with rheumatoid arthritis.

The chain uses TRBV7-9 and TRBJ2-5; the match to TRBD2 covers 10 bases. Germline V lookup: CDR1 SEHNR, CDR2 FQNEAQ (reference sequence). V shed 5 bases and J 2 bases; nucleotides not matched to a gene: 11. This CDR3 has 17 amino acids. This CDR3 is CASSPLRLAGGQETQYF. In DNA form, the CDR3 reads TGTGCCAGCAGCCCCCTTCGACTAGCGGGTGGGCAAGAGACCCAGTACTTC.

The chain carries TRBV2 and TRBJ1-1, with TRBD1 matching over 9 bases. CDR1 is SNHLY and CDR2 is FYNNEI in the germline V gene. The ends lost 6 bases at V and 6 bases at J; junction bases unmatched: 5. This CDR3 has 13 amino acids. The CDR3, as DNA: TGTGCCAGCAGCATGGGGACAGGGTCTGAAGCTTTCTTT. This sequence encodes CASSMGTGSEAFF. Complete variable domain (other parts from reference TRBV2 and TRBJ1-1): EPEVTQTPSHQVTQMGQEVILRCVPISNHLYFYWYRQILGQKVEFLVSFYNNEISEKSEIFDDQFSVERPDGSNFTLKIRSTKLEDSAMYFCASSMGTGSEAFFGQGTRLTVV.

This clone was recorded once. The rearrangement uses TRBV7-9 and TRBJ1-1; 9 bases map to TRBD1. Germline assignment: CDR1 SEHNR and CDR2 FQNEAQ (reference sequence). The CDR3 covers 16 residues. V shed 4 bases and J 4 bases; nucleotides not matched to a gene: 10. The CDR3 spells CASSSRDRVRGTEAFF. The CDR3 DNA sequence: TGTGCCAGCAGCTCCCGGGACAGGGTTAGAGGCACTGAAGCTTTCTTT.

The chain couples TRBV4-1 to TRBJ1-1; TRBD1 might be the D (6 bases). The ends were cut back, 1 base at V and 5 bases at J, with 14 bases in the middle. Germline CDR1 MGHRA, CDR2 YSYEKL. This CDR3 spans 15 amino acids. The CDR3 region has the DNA TGCGCCAGCAGCCAAGGATTGAGGGGGGGTACTGAAGCTTTCTTT. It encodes CASSQGLRGGTEAFF.

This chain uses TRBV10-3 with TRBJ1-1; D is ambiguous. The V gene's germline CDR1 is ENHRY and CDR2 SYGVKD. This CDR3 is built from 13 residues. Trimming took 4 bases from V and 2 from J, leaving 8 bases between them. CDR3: CAISGEENTEAFF. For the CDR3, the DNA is TGTGCCATCAGTGGTGAGGAAAACACTGAAGCTTTCTTT.

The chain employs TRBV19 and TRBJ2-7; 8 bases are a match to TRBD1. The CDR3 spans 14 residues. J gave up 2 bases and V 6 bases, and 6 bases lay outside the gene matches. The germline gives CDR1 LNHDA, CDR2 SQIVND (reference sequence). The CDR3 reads CASSLTGVTYEQYF. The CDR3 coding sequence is TGTGCCAGTAGCTTGACAGGGGTAACCTACGAGCAGTACTTC.

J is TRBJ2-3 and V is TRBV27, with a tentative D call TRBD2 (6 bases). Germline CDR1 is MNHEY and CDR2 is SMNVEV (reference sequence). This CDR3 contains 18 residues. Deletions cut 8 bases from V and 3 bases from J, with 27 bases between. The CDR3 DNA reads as TGTGCCAGCCGATACTTGCCTGGGGGGTCCGAACCTACAGATACGCAGTATTTT. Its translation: CASRYLPGGSEPTDTQYF.

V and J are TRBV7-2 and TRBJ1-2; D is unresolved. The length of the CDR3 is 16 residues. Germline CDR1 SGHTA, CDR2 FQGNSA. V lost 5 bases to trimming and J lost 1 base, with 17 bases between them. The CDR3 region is CASSPLPGGLNYGYTF. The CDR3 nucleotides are TGTGCCAGCAGCCCACTACCGGGAGGCCTTAACTATGGCTACACCTTC.

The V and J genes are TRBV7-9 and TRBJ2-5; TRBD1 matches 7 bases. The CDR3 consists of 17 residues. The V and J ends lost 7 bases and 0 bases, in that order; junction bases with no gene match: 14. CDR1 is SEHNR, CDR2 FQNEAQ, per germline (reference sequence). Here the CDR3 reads CASTPSPGQRYQETQYF. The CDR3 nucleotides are TGTGCCAGCACCCCAAGCCCGGGACAGCGGTACCAAGAGACCCAGTACTTC.